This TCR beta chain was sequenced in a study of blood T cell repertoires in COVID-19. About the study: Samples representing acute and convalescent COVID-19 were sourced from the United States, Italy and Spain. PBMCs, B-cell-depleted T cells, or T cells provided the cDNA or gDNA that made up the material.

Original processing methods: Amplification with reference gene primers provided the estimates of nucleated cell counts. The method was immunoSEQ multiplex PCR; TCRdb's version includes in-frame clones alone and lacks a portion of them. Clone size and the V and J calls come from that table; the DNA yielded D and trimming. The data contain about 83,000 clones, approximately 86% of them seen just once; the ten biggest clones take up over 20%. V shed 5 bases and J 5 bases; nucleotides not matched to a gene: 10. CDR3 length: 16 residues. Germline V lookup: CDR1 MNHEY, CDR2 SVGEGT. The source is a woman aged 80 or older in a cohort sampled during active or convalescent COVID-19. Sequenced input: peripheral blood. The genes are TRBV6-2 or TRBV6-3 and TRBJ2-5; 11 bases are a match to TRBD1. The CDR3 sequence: CASSGPGQGVWETQYF. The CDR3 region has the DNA TGTGCCAGCAGTGGGCCGGGACAGGGGGTATGGGAGACCCAGTACTTC.